These 30 T cell receptor beta chains came from one sample sequenced in a study of blood T cell repertoires in COVID-19. Measured with immunoSEQ multiplex PCR; TCRdb has only the in-frame clones, and not every one. This table has about 210,000 clones, around 80% appearing once. Sequencing was performed on peripheral blood. All receptors derive from a woman in her 70s with acute or convalescent COVID-19.

V is TRBV4-2 and J is TRBJ1-4; possible D gene TRBD1, 6 bases. V was cut by 1 base and J by 2 bases, with 14 bases left in between. This CDR3 spans 17 amino acids. CDR1 is LGHNA and CDR2 is YNFKEQ in the germline V gene. The CDR3, as DNA: TGTGCCAGCAGCCAAGTCGGGGGGCTGAGGACTAATGAAAAACTGTTTTTT. The encoded protein is CASSQVGGLRTNEKLFF.

The V and J genes are TRBV5-8 and TRBJ2-3, with TRBD2 identical over 15 bases. Germline assignment: CDR1 SGHTS and CDR2 YDEGEE. V dropped 3 bases and J dropped 11; count of bases not matched to a gene: 7. The CDR3 has 15 residues. CDR3 in amino acids: CASSSRTSGGEMQYF. For the CDR3, the DNA is TGTGCCAGCAGCTCTCGGACTAGCGGGGGGGAAATGCAGTATTTT.

This chain connects TRBV7-8 to TRBJ2-3, with D possibly matching TRBD1 (6 bases). V dropped 5 bases and J dropped 5 bases, with 26 bases sitting between them. Germline V gene sequence: CDR1 SGHVS, CDR2 FQNEAQ. The CDR3 sequence is 18 residues long. DNA of the CDR3: TGTGCCAGCAGCCCCACCGGCCCCGGGGACATCCGAAGAGATACGCAGTATTTT. Protein product: CASSPTGPGDIRRDTQYF.

The V and J genes are TRBV6-1 and TRBJ2-7, with D maybe TRBD1 (6 bases). The CDR3 consists of 15 residues. V lost 0 bases, J lost 6 bases, and 15 bases lay in between. Germline lookup yields CDR1 MNHNS and CDR2 SASEGT. CDR3 nucleotide sequence: TGTGCCAGCAGTGAAGCTGGGGGCCCGGGTTCCGAGCAGTACTTC. It is translated as CASSEAGGPGSEQYF.

This chain links TRBV15 with TRBJ2-3; 10 bases line up with TRBD2. J was trimmed by 4 bases and V by 4 bases; bases with no gene match: 5. Germline V lookup: CDR1 LNHNV, CDR2 YYDKDF (reference sequence). The CDR3 extends over 15 amino acids. CDR3 DNA: TGTGCCACCAGCACCGGGACTAGCGTGGCAGATACGCAGTATTTT. Protein: CATSTGTSVADTQYF.

V gene TRBV18 combines with J gene TRBJ2-1; 10 bases are a match to TRBD2. The J segment lost 0 bases and the V segment lost 4 bases, leaving 6 bases of the junction unmatched. CDR3 length: 17 amino acids. Per germline, CDR1 KGHSH and CDR2 LQKENI. The CDR3 is CASSLGTSVGSYNEQFF. The CDR3 DNA follows: TGTGCCAGCTCACTCGGGACTAGCGTTGGCTCCTACAATGAGCAGTTCTTC.

The V and J genes are TRBV6-6 and TRBJ2-7, with 10 bases lining up with TRBD1. Trimming at V came to 10 bases and at J to 3 bases, leaving 3 bases not matched to a gene. Per the germline V gene, CDR1 is MNHNY and CDR2 is SVGAGI (reference sequence). The CDR3 covers 12 residues. For the CDR3, the DNA is TGTGCCACGAGGGACAGGGGCTACGAGCAGTACGTC. Its protein product is CATRDRGYEQYV.

A few counts support this clone. V and J are TRBV6-5 and TRBJ2-3; TRBD2 matches 7 bases. The germline gives CDR1 MNHEY, CDR2 SVGAGI. Trimming removed 4 bases from V and 8 bases from J; junction bases left unmatched: 6. This CDR3 comprises 13 residues. The CDR3 spells CASSSPPSGTQYF. The CDR3 DNA is TGTGCCAGCAGTTCTCCCCCTAGCGGTACGCAGTATTTT.

This chain connects TRBV27 to TRBJ1-6; D is possibly TRBD1 (5 bases). The CDR3 consists of 15 residues. Trimming took 8 bases from V and 6 from J, leaving 17 bases between them. The germline V gene has CDR1 MNHEY and CDR2 SMNVEV (reference sequence). CDR3 loop: CASSREGPFNSPLHF. The CDR3 DNA reads as TGTGCCAGCTCCCGGGAGGGACCATTTAATTCACCCCTCCACTTT.

This clone was counted between two and nine times. The chain employs TRBV6-2 or TRBV6-3 and TRBJ1-3, with a tentative D call TRBD1 (5 bases). V gave up 2 bases and J gave up 4 bases, with 9 bases separating them. The CDR3 length is 14 residues. CDR1 and CDR2 (germline): MNHEY, SVGEGT. The DNA for the CDR3 is TGTGCCAGCAGTTACAGGGGTATGGGAAACACCATATATTTT. Its translation is CASSYRGMGNTIYF.

This chain connects TRBV6-2 or TRBV6-3 to TRBJ1-5; the match to TRBD1 covers 7 bases. With V trimmed by 1 base and J by 5 bases, 14 bases remained unmatched. CDR3 length equals 18 residues. Germline loops: CDR1 MNHEY, CDR2 SVGEGT. CDR3 loop: CASSYYLRQGYRDQPQHF. The CDR3 DNA sequence: TGTGCCAGCAGTTACTACTTGCGACAGGGATATAGAGATCAGCCCCAGCATTTT.

V usage is TRBV7-8 and J usage is TRBJ1-1; no reliable D call. The CDR3 is made up of 15 amino acids. CDR1 is SGHVS and CDR2 is FQNEAQ in the germline V gene. Trimming shortened V by 8 bases and J by 1 base, and 17 bases separated the two germline ends. CDR3 DNA sequence: TGTGCCAGCCGGGAGCCCGGGTGGGCGAACACTGAAGCTTTCTTT. Its translation is CASREPGWANTEAFF. The complete variable domain, with remaining parts taken from reference TRBV7-8 and TRBJ1-1, reads GAGVSQSPRYKVAKRGQDVALRCDPISGHVSLFWYQQALGQGPEFLTYFQNEAQLDKSGLPSDRFFAERPEGSVSTLKIQRTQQEDSAVYLCASREPGWANTEAFFGQGTRLTVV.

The chain is built from TRBV11-3 and TRBJ2-1; 7 bases fit TRBD1. CDR3 length equals 14 residues. V gave up 5 bases and J gave up 4 bases; unmatched junction bases: 5. Germline V gene lookup returns CDR1 SGHNT and CDR2 YENEEA. The CDR3 reads CASSPRDSYNEQFF. The CDR3 coding sequence is TGTGCCAGCAGCCCCCGGGACAGTTACAATGAGCAGTTCTTC. The full variable domain, completed using reference TRBV11-3 and TRBJ2-1, is EAGVVQSPRYKIIEKKQPVAFWCNPISGHNTLYWYLQNLGQGPELLIRYENEEAVDDSQLPKDRFSAERLKGVDSTLKIQPAELGDSAVYLCASSPRDSYNEQFFGPGTRLTVL.

The chain uses TRBV9 and TRBJ2-1, with TRBD2 matching over 11 bases. Looked up from germline, CDR1 is SGDLS and CDR2 is YYNGEE. V gave up 4 bases and J gave up 5 bases; unmatched junction bases: 8. CDR3 size: 16 residues. The CDR3 spells CASSISGTSGHNEQFF. CDR3 DNA: TGTGCCAGCAGCATCTCCGGGACTAGCGGACACAATGAGCAGTTCTTC.

The rearrangement links TRBV9 to TRBJ2-4, with TRBD1 matching over 9 bases. The germline CDR1 and CDR2 sequences are SGDLS and YYNGEE. The J segment lost 13 bases and the V segment lost 4 bases, leaving 6 bases of the junction unmatched. The CDR3 sequence is 12 residues long. The CDR3 DNA reads as TGTGCCAGCAGCCCGACAGGGGGGTACCAGTACTTC. Residues: CASSPTGGYQYF.

This clone was recorded a few times. The genes are TRBV20-1 and TRBJ2-3, with a weak D call TRBD2 (5 bases). The CDR3 spans 16 residues. Trimming took 3 bases from V and 0 from J, leaving 16 bases between them. Looked up from germline, CDR1 is DFQATT and CDR2 is SNEGSKA (reference sequence). CDR3 in DNA: TGCAGTGCTAGTAGCCCGGGGTCGTCCAGCACAGATACGCAGTATTTT. Translated: CSASSPGSSSTDTQYF.

The chain uses TRBV3-1 (or the pseudogene TRBV3-2) and TRBJ2-2; D is unresolved. Germline CDR1 is LGHDT and CDR2 is YNNKEL (reference sequence). The CDR3 spans 13 residues. The ends were cut back, 4 bases at V and 4 bases at J, with 7 bases in the middle. The CDR3 here is CASSRAPTGELFF. CDR3 nucleotide sequence: TGTGCCAGCAGCCGCGCACCCACCGGGGAGCTGTTTTTT.

The chain carries TRBV5-1 and TRBJ2-5; D may be TRBD2 (5 bases). CDR3 length: 16 amino acids. Germline CDR1 and CDR2: SGHRS and YFSETQ. Trimming pared 0 bases from V and 2 bases from J, leaving 14 bases between. The CDR3 region is CASSLAGVAGQETQYF. The CDR3 coding sequence is TGCGCCAGCAGCTTGGCAGGAGTGGCGGGTCAAGAGACCCAGTACTTC.

This clone was detected once. V is TRBV4-1 and J is TRBJ1-3, with D unresolved. The CDR3 has 14 amino acids. Trimming took off 0 bases at V and 3 bases at J, with 6 bases between the two ends. Germline CDR1 and CDR2: MGHRA and YSYEKL. CDR3 loop: CASSQERSGNTIYF. The CDR3 DNA follows: TGCGCCAGCAGCCAAGAAAGGAGTGGAAACACCATATATTTT.

The gene calls are TRBV5-1 and TRBJ1-5; tentative D call: TRBD1 (5 bases). The CDR3 extends over 14 amino acids. Trimming cost V 7 bases and J 4 bases, with 15 bases left between them. The germline gives CDR1 SGHRS, CDR2 YFSETQ. The CDR3 sequence: CASAQVGGNQPQHF. The CDR3, as DNA: TGCGCCAGCGCTCAGGTCGGGGGAAATCAGCCCCAGCATTTT.

The genes are TRBV24-1 and TRBJ2-3, with D perhaps matching TRBD1 (6 bases). Looked up from germline, CDR1 is KGHDR and CDR2 is SFDVKD. Between the trimmed V and J ends, which lost 4 bases and 1 base, there was a span of 14 bases. CDR3 length equals 16 residues. CDR3: CATSEQTGSRTDTQYF. CDR3 bases: TGTGCCACCAGTGAACAAACAGGGTCGCGCACAGATACGCAGTATTTT.

V is TRBV3-1 (or the pseudogene TRBV3-2) and J is TRBJ1-4; maybe TRBD1 (6 bases). V dropped 4 bases and J dropped 8 bases, with 17 bases sitting between them. The CDR3 contains 15 residues. Germline V gene data show CDR1 as LGHDT and CDR2 as YNNKEL (reference sequence). Here the CDR3 DNA reads TGTGCCAGCAGCCCAAGTATACAGGGTCGCGAAAAACTGTTTTTT. This gives the protein CASSPSIQGREKLFF.

This clone was observed a single time. V is TRBV7-8 and J is TRBJ1-3; a weak D match, TRBD1 (5 bases). The ends were cut back, 4 bases at V and 9 bases at J, with 19 bases in the middle. The CDR3 is made up of 15 amino acids. Germline CDR1 is SGHVS and CDR2 is FQNEAQ. DNA of the CDR3: TGTGCCAGCAGCTATCAGGCGGGGGTCTTTGGCACCATATATTTT. Its protein product is CASSYQAGVFGTIYF. Supplemented by reference TRBV7-8 and TRBJ1-3, the full variable domain reads GAGVSQSPRYKVAKRGQDVALRCDPISGHVSLFWYQQALGQGPEFLTYFQNEAQLDKSGLPSDRFFAERPEGSVSTLKIQRTQQEDSAVYLCASSYQAGVFGTIYFGEGSWLTVV.

This rearrangement joins TRBV11-2 to TRBJ1-3; D not resolved. V was shortened by 6 bases and J by 6 bases, with 12 bases between the two germline ends. CDR3 length equals 13 residues. Germline V CDR1 and CDR2: SGHAT, FQNNGV. The CDR3 loop is CASSQAPLNTIYF. CDR3 coding DNA: TGTGCCAGCAGTCAAGCCCCGTTAAACACCATATATTTT. Full variable domain (missing parts from reference TRBV11-2 and TRBJ1-3): EAGVAQSPRYKIIEKRQSVAFWCNPISGHATLYWYQQILGQGPKLLIQFQNNGVVDDSQLPKDRFSAERLKGVDSTLKIQPAKLEDSAVYLCASSQAPLNTIYFGEGSWLTVV.

This clone appeared a few times. The chain links TRBV5-1 to TRBJ2-5; TRBD1 might be the D (6 bases). Germline V gene data show CDR1 as SGHRS and CDR2 as YFSETQ. The CDR3 contains 14 residues. V was cut by 3 bases and J by 2 bases, with 11 bases left in between. Here the CDR3 reads CASSSQGTQETQYF. DNA for the CDR3: TGCGCCAGCAGCTCGCAGGGGACGCAAGAGACCCAGTACTTC.

The chain uses TRBV7-9 and TRBJ1-6, with D possibly matching TRBD1 (6 bases). Trimming stripped 5 bases from V and 8 bases from J, with 10 bases between. The CDR3 has 13 residues. The V gene's germline CDR1 is SEHNR and CDR2 FQNEAQ (reference sequence). CDR3 region: CASSGGGHSPLHF. The CDR3 coding sequence is TGTGCCAGCAGCGGGGGGGGGCATTCACCCCTCCACTTT.

This clone was detected once. The chain combines TRBV5-5 with TRBJ1-2, with no clear D. V was clipped by 0 bases and J by 3 bases, with 15 bases between them. CDR1 and CDR2 (germline): SGHKS, YYEKEE (reference sequence). This CDR3 comprises 16 residues. CDR3 loop: CASSLEWTPDDYGYTF. The CDR3 bases are TGTGCCAGCAGCTTGGAATGGACTCCAGACGACTATGGCTACACCTTC.

The V and J genes are TRBV4-1 and TRBJ2-4; 8 positions agree with TRBD2. The CDR3 has 14 amino acids. Unmatched junction bases numbered 4, after V lost 4 bases and J lost 5 bases. Germline loops: CDR1 MGHRA, CDR2 YSYEKL. As DNA, the CDR3 is TGCGCCAGCAGCCCCGCGGGGGGCGAAAACATTCAGTACTTC. It is translated as CASSPAGGENIQYF.

About this clone itself: In the same sample, other DNA sequences code for this CDR3. The rearrangement uses TRBV5-4 and TRBJ2-1; 8 positions match TRBD2. Germline trimming cut 0 bases from V and 7 bases from J; bases unmatched to any gene: 9. The CDR3 is made up of 16 amino acids. CDR1 SGHNT and CDR2 YYREEE come from the germline V gene (reference sequence). Here the CDR3 reads CASSLAGRGGRNEQFF. Written as DNA, the CDR3 is TGTGCCAGCAGCTTGGCCGGACGGGGGGGTAGGAATGAGCAGTTCTTC.

This sequence joins TRBV6-6 and TRBJ1-6; D gene uncertain. Trimming took off 7 bases at V and 0 bases at J, with 7 bases between the two ends. Per germline, CDR1 MNHNY and CDR2 SVGAGI (reference sequence). This CDR3 spans 14 amino acids. For the CDR3, the DNA is TGTGCCAGCATGGGGAGCTCCTATAATTCACCCCTCCACTTT. Translating it yields CASMGSSYNSPLHF.